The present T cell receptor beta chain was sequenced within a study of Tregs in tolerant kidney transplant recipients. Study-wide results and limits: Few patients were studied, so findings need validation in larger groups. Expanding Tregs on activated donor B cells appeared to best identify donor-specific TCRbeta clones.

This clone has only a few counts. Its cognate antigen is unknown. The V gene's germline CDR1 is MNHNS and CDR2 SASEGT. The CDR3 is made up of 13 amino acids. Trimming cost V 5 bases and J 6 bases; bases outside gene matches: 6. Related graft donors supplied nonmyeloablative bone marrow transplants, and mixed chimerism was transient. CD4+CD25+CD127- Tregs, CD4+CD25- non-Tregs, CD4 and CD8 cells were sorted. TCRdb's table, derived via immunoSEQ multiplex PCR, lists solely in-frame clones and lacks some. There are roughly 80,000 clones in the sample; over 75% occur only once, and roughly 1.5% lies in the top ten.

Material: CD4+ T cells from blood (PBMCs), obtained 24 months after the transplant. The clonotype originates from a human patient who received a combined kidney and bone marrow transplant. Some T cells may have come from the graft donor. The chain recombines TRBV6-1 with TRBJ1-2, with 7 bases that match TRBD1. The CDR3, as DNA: TGTGCCAGCAGTCCACAGGGGCTTCATGGCTACACCTTC. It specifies CASSPQGLHGYTF.